The T cell receptor (beta chain) under discussion was sequenced for a study of blood T cells in healthy people across ages. V trimming: 7 bases; J trimming: 4 bases; junction bases outside the gene matches: 7. The CDR3 sequence is 14 residues long. Then a second PCR, running about 7 to 11 cycles, was carried out with a sample-barcoded 5' primer and a J-beta primer mix. TCRdb ran MiXCR on the 5' RACE reads and lists one entry per CDR3 protein. The sample carries 650,000 to 700,000 distinct CDR3 sequences, under 65% recorded once. The table lists this clonotype with many counts. The sequenced sample was blood. This chain joins TRBV12-3 or TRBV12-4 and TRBJ2-7; 10 bases are shared with TRBD2. This clonotype originated in a woman of 80 years or more in good health. CDR3 residues: CASTPGLAEYEQYF. CDR3 coding DNA: TGTGCCAGCACTCCTGGACTAGCGGAGTACGAGCAGTACTTC.